The present T cell receptor beta chain was sequenced within a study of identical twins' blood T cells. Study conclusions and caveats: Abundant TCRbeta CDR3s overlapped more between twins than with unrelated donors.

Three pairs of healthy female monozygous twins were the donors. Likely shared infections and vaccines: all three twin pairs were reared together. Each TCR cDNA library carried sample-specific barcodes on both ends. Each CDR3 protein is one row after TCRdb ran MiXCR on the 5' RACE reads. The table lists 300,000 to 450,000 distinct CDR3 sequences, approximately 30% of them singletons. The CDR3 is 14 residues long. Germline V lookup: CDR1 KGHSH, CDR2 LQKENI. As regards this clonotype: What it binds is unknown. Germline and junction disagree at one end, which may indicate a read error.

The source is a woman aged 18 to 49 in good health. The V and J genes are TRBV18 and TRBJ2-7; D unclear. The specimen sequenced was PBMCs. The CDR3 region is CASSPGQPSYEEYF. The CDR3 region has the DNA TGTGCCAGCTCACCTGGTCAGCCATCCTACGAGGAGTACTTC.